This is a list of T cell receptor beta chains from one sample in a study of T-cell memory formation after mild COVID-19. TCRdb reprocessed the 5' RACE reads with MiXCR, giving one entry per CDR3 protein. The profile shows under 300,000 distinct CDR3 sequences, over 15% of them singletons. The sequencing sample was made of PBMCs or a T cell subset sorted from them (not recorded which). The receptors shown here come from a man between 18 and 35 years old who had mild COVID-19 (a few samples of this study predate the infection). Cell type and time point are not known. Both conserved end residues are part of each CDR3. A D gene is named only where the DNA matches it firmly. For some rows the clone size is stated as once, few or many, or as a class when expanded; others skip it.

j_call	clone_size	d_call	v_call	cdr3_aa	cdr3_nt
TRBJ1-1	NA	TRBD1	TRBV27	CASSLTGDEAFF	TGTGCCAGCAGTCTGACAGGGGATGAAGCTTTCTTT
TRBJ2-2	NA	NA	TRBV5-1	CASSLGSITGELFF	TGCGCCAGCAGCTTGGGGTCCATCACCGGGGAGCTGTTTTTT
TRBJ1-4	many	TRBD1	TRBV27	CASRLQGTNEKLFF	TGTGCCAGCAGACTACAGGGGACGAATGAAAAACTGTTTTTT
TRBJ2-2	few	TRBD1	TRBV5-6	CASSQRDRGYLGELFF	TGTGCCAGCAGCCAACGGGACAGGGGTTACCTCGGGGAGCTGTTTTTT
TRBJ1-3	few	NA	TRBV28	CASSLGFSGNTIYF	TGTGCCAGCAGTTTGGGCTTCTCTGGAAACACCATATATTTT
TRBJ1-1	NA	NA	TRBV7-2	CASREGGDNLYF	TGTGCCAGCAGGGAGGGGGGGGACAACCTTTACTTT
TRBJ2-5	few	NA	TRBV10-1	CASSPSSGETQYF	TGCGCCAGCAGCCCGAGTAGCGGCGAGACCCAGTACTTC
TRBJ2-7	NA	TRBD1	TRBV6-6	CASRRPTGGATVEQYF	TGTGCCAGCAGGCGGCCGACAGGGGGCGCGACGGTCGAGCAGTACTTC
TRBJ1-5	NA	NA	TRBV5-1	CASSTEPQSNQPQHF	TGCGCCAGCAGCACGGAGCCACAGTCCAATCAGCCCCAGCATTTT
TRBJ2-5	NA	NA	TRBV6-5	CASSTYRDGRRETQYF	TGTGCCAGCAGCACCTACAGGGACGGGAGGAGGGAGACCCAGTACTTC
TRBJ1-6	few	NA	TRBV7-2	CASSLVEGSYNSPLHF	TGTGCCAGCAGCTTAGTCGAGGGCAGCTATAATTCACCCCTCCACTTT
TRBJ2-6	few	NA	TRBV4-1	CASSLISGLGANVLTF	TGCGCCAGCAGCCTGATATCGGGGCTTGGGGCCAACGTCCTGACTTTC
TRBJ1-1	NA	TRBD1	TRBV29-1	CSVVAGGTEAFF	TGCAGCGTTGTCGCAGGGGGCACTGAAGCTTTCTTT
TRBJ1-5	few	NA	TRBV7-2	CASTDPGAYQPQHF	TGTGCCAGCACCGACCCGGGTGCCTACCAGCCCCAGCATTTT
TRBJ1-2	NA	TRBD1	TRBV29-1	CSVGQGTDYGYTF	TGCAGCGTTGGACAGGGGACCGACTATGGCTACACCTTC
TRBJ1-2	few	NA	TRBV5-1	CASSLEDPEIYGYTF	TGCGCCAGCAGCTTGGAGGACCCGGAAATCTATGGCTACACCTTC
TRBJ1-5	many	NA	TRBV7-2	CASSPYSNQPQHF	TGTGCCAGCAGCCCTTATAGCAATCAGCCCCAGCATTTT
TRBJ2-1	many	TRBD1	TRBV7-8	CASSLGGTGSTEQFF	TGTGCCAGCAGCTTAGGCGGGACAGGGTCGACTGAGCAGTTCTTC
TRBJ1-1	NA	NA	TRBV6-5	CASFQSENTEAFF	TGTGCCAGCTTTCAATCGGAGAACACTGAAGCTTTCTTT
TRBJ1-2	NA	NA	TRBV27	CASSFVSGDNYGYTF	TGTGCCAGCAGTTTCGTGTCAGGAGATAACTATGGCTACACCTTC
TRBJ2-1	many	NA	TRBV4-1	CASSQERSVLNNEQFF	TGCGCCAGCAGCCAAGAACGTTCGGTACTGAACAATGAGCAGTTCTTC
TRBJ1-1	few	NA	TRBV4-1	CASSVPGPFRGAFF	TGCGCCAGCAGCGTTCCCGGGCCCTTCAGAGGAGCTTTCTTT
TRBJ1-1	few	NA	TRBV28	CASSFTGPHEAFF	TGTGCCAGCAGTTTTACAGGACCCCATGAAGCTTTCTTT
TRBJ2-3	many	NA	TRBV11-2	CASSLDWSTDTQYF	TGTGCCAGCAGCTTAGATTGGAGCACAGATACGCAGTATTTT
TRBJ2-1	NA	NA	TRBV7-2	CASSLQGRSEQFF	TGTGCCAGCAGCTTGCAGGGTAGGAGTGAGCAGTTCTTC
TRBJ2-3	few	NA	TRBV5-1	CASRLQGPDTQYF	TGCGCCAGCAGGCTACAGGGCCCAGATACGCAGTATTTT
TRBJ2-2	few	TRBD2	TRBV4-1	CASSQVIAGGNTGELFF	TGCGCCAGCAGCCAAGTTATAGCGGGGGGCAACACCGGGGAGCTGTTTTTT
TRBJ2-3	few	TRBD2	TRBV9	CASSVALAGGESQYF	TGTGCCAGCAGCGTGGCGCTAGCGGGGGGAGAGTCGCAGTATTTT
TRBJ2-3	NA	NA	TRBV12-3/TRBV12-4	CASRPRLITSTDTQYF	TGTGCCAGCAGGCCTCGGCTGATAACCAGCACAGATACGCAGTATTTT
TRBJ1-1	NA	NA	TRBV12-3/TRBV12-4	CASSVDQTEAFF	TGTGCCAGCAGTGTAGATCAAACTGAAGCTTTCTTT
TRBJ1-2	few	NA	TRBV10-2	CASSGSSGPQNRYGYTF	TGCGCCAGCTCAGGCAGCTCCGGACCCCAAAATCGCTATGGCTACACCTTC